Below, one T cell receptor beta chain is given with its context. It was with a sample-barcoded 5' primer and a J-beta primer mix that a second PCR of about 7 to 12 cycles was run. TCRdb processed the 5' RACE reads anew with MiXCR; each CDR3 protein has one entry. The sample shows 600,000 to 800,000 distinct CDR3 sequences, under 25% of them seen only once. This entry comes from a study of blood T cells in healthy people across ages. The CDR3 covers 16 residues. The junction had 13 bases not matched to a gene; V was cut back by 6 bases and J by 3 bases. Sequenced input: blood. The rearrangement uses TRBV12-3 or TRBV12-4 and TRBJ1-1; 7 bases are a match to TRBD1. This receptor was obtained from a man aged 70-80 years in good health. The CDR3 coding sequence is TGTGCCAGCAGCCGAACATCGAAGGGGGCTGACACTGAAGCTTTCTTT. It specifies CASSRTSKGADTEAFF.